The 7 T cell receptor beta chains given below trace back to one sample, sequenced in a study of blood T cells in healthy people across ages. The use of a sample-barcoded 5' primer and a J-beta primer mix characterized a second PCR of roughly 6 to 12 cycles. TCRdb passed the 5' RACE reads through MiXCR, listing each CDR3 protein once. The sample contains about 780,000 distinct CDR3 sequences, 46% of which appear only once. The sample comprised blood. The receptor source for this set is a man older than 75 in good health.

The chain has TRBV6-1 and TRBJ1-4, with 9 nucleotides matching TRBD1. Germline CDR1 reads MNHNS; CDR2 reads SASEGT. The CDR3 spans 16 residues. J gave up 12 bases and V 3 bases, and 14 bases lay outside the gene matches. DNA for the CDR3: TGTGCCAGCAGTGAGTCCGGACAGGGGAAGGCGGCGGAACTGTTTTTT. Translated: CASSESGQGKAAELFF.

This clonotype was found a few times. The chain combines TRBV10-3 with TRBJ2-2; D is undetermined. The V end was cut by 0 bases, the J end by 6 bases, with 11 bases between. The CDR3 consists of 15 residues. Germline V gives CDR1 ENHRY, CDR2 SYGVKD. CDR3 region: CAISESNGPPGELFF. CDR3 DNA: TGTGCCATCAGTGAGTCGAACGGGCCGCCCGGGGAGCTGTTTTTT.

This chain links TRBV14 with TRBJ1-1, with no clear D. This CDR3 comprises 14 residues. Germline V gives CDR1 SGHDN, CDR2 FVKESK. Trimming took 0 bases from V and 5 from J, leaving 10 bases between them. The CDR3 DNA sequence: TGTGCCAGCAGCCAAGATGTAAGTGTTACTGAAGCTTTCTTT. Encoded protein: CASSQDVSVTEAFF.

The sample holds many counts of this clonotype. The rearrangement uses TRBV7-9 and TRBJ1-1; no firm D call. CDR1 is SEHNR and CDR2 is FQNEAQ in the germline V gene (reference sequence). With 5 bases removed from V and 4 bases from J, the gap between germline ends came to 11 bases. The CDR3 totals 13 residues. The CDR3 protein is CASSTPRGTEAFF. In DNA form, the CDR3 reads TGTGCCAGCAGCACTCCCCGGGGCACTGAAGCTTTCTTT.

The V gene is TRBV29-1, the J gene TRBJ2-2; the D gene is possibly TRBD1 (6 bases). The germline V and J ends were trimmed by 2 bases and 4 bases, with 17 bases remaining between them. CDR3 length: 16 amino acids. Germline assignment: CDR1 SQVTM and CDR2 ANQGSEA. The CDR3 spells CSVESLGQGSTGELFF. The CDR3 DNA reads TGCAGCGTTGAATCCCTGGGGCAGGGGTCCACCGGGGAGCTGTTTTTT.

This chain joins TRBV5-1 and TRBJ2-7, with D perhaps matching TRBD1 or TRBD2 (5 bases each). The CDR3 has 14 amino acids. Germline V lookup: CDR1 SGHRS, CDR2 YFSETQ. The ends were cut back, 0 bases at V and 6 bases at J, with 13 bases in the middle. CDR3 region: CASSLGGAACEQYF. DNA of the CDR3: TGCGCCAGCAGCTTGGGAGGGGCCGCCTGCGAGCAGTACTTC.

This chain uses TRBV29-1 with TRBJ2-1, with 8 bases matching TRBD1. Looked up from germline, CDR1 is SQVTM and CDR2 is ANQGSEA. V trimming: 7 bases; J trimming: 1 base; junction bases outside the gene matches: 3. The CDR3 has 13 amino acids. DNA of the CDR3: TGCAGCGGGGGACAGGTATCCTACAATGAGCAGTTCTTC. It translates to CSGGQVSYNEQFF.